Following are 27 T cell receptor beta chains from one sample sequenced in a study of blood T cell repertoires in COVID-19. Produced via immunoSEQ multiplex PCR; TCRdb's table is partial and in-frame only. The table includes approximately 22,000 clones, around four fifths detected once. Sample: peripheral blood. The source is a human donor in a cohort sampled during active COVID-19.

The chain employs TRBV11-2 and TRBJ1-2; no definite D call. Germline CDR1 and CDR2: SGHAT and FQNNGV. CDR3 size: 11 residues. V was cut by 8 bases and J by 7 bases, with 11 bases left in between. DNA for the CDR3: TGTGCCAGCGGCACGGGTGGTGGCTACACCTTC. Translation: CASGTGGGYTF.

This sequence joins TRBV18 and TRBJ2-7; a weak D match, TRBD2 (5 bases). V was shortened by 1 base and J by 7 bases, with 11 bases between the two germline ends. Per the germline V gene, CDR1 is KGHSH and CDR2 is LQKENI. CDR3 size: 13 residues. The DNA of the CDR3 is TGTGCCAGCTCACCACGGACGACGGGGGAGCAGTACTTC. It yields the protein CASSPRTTGEQYF.

The rearrangement links TRBV19 to TRBJ1-1, with 9 bases matching TRBD1. With V trimmed by 7 bases and J by 5 bases, 14 bases remained unmatched. The CDR3 spans 16 residues. Germline values: CDR1 LNHDA, CDR2 SQIVND (reference sequence). The CDR3 spells CASNLQGALSQTEAFF. In DNA, the CDR3 is TGTGCCAGTAACCTACAGGGGGCTCTCAGTCAGACTGAAGCTTTCTTT.

This chain joins TRBV7-2 and TRBJ1-1; a weak D match, TRBD1 (5 bases). Trimming took off 1 base at V and 7 bases at J, with 7 bases between the two ends. CDR1 SGHTA and CDR2 FQGNSA come from the germline V gene. The CDR3 runs to 12 residues. The CDR3 bases are TGTGCCAGCAGCTTAGGGACAAATGAAGCTTTCTTT. Amino acid sequence: CASSLGTNEAFF.

This rearrangement joins TRBV5-4 to TRBJ2-4; the match to TRBD2 covers 12 bases. The CDR3 runs 15 residues. With 0 bases clipped from V and 7 bases from J, the junction kept 2 bases outside the gene matches. Germline CDR1 and CDR2: SGHNT and YYREEE (reference sequence). CDR3 amino acids: CASSLAGTSGNIQYF. For the CDR3, the DNA is TGTGCCAGCAGCTTGGCCGGGACTAGCGGGAACATTCAGTACTTC.

This clone was recorded a few times. The chain joins TRBV7-8 to TRBJ2-7, with a tentative D call TRBD1 (6 bases). The length of the CDR3 is 13 residues. Trimming removed 7 bases from V and 1 base from J, with 11 bases in between. Germline assignment: CDR1 SGHVS and CDR2 FQNEAQ. In DNA, the CDR3 is TGTGCCAGCACCTATGGACAGTCCTACGAGCAGTACTTC. Amino acid sequence: CASTYGQSYEQYF.

The V call is TRBV24-1, the J call TRBJ1-5; possibly TRBD1 for D (6 bases). The germline V gene has CDR1 KGHDR and CDR2 SFDVKD. The CDR3 is made up of 14 amino acids. V lost 9 bases, J lost 4 bases, and 15 bases lay in between. Written as DNA, the CDR3 is TGTGCCACCTCCGGGAGGGGGGGTAATCAGCCCCAGCATTTT. Amino acids: CATSGRGGNQPQHF.

The gene calls are TRBV7-3 and TRBJ2-7; 9 bases are a match to TRBD1. Trimming removed 5 bases from V and 5 bases from J; junction bases left unmatched: 7. This CDR3 contains 14 residues. Germline V CDR1 and CDR2: SGHTA, FQGTGA. The CDR3 spells CASSPGTGSHEQYF. In nucleotides, the CDR3 is TGTGCCAGCAGCCCAGGGACAGGGTCCCACGAGCAGTACTTC. Using reference TRBV7-3 and TRBJ2-7 for the parts outside the CDR3, the full variable domain is GAGVSQTPSNKVTEKGKYVELRCDPISGHTALYWYRQSLGQGPEFLIYFQGTGAADDSGLPNDRFFAVRPEGSVSTLKIQRTERGDSAVYLCASSPGTGSHEQYFGPGTRLTVT.

The chain couples TRBV4-2 to TRBJ1-1; D remains unclear. CDR3 length equals 14 residues. Trimming cost V 0 bases and J 4 bases, with 9 bases left between them. Germline V gene data show CDR1 as LGHNA and CDR2 as YNFKEQ. CDR3 region: CASSQDPRGTEAFF. The CDR3 DNA follows: TGTGCCAGCAGCCAAGACCCCCGGGGCACTGAAGCTTTCTTT.

The J gene is TRBJ1-1, the V gene TRBV5-1, with 8 bases lining up with TRBD1. The CDR3 spans 14 residues. CDR1 SGHRS and CDR2 YFSETQ come from the germline V gene. The V segment lost 4 bases and the J segment 5 bases; nucleotides outside the gene matches: 7. CDR3 sequence reads: CASSPDRVGTEAFF. The CDR3 bases are TGCGCCAGCAGCCCGGACAGGGTGGGGACTGAAGCTTTCTTT.

This clone was seen only once. The chain is built from TRBV3-1 (or the pseudogene TRBV3-2) and TRBJ2-7; TRBD2 is a possible D gene (5 bases). The ends were cut back, 5 bases at V and 5 bases at J, with 10 bases in the middle. The CDR3 is 12 amino acids. The V gene's germline CDR1 is LGHDT and CDR2 YNNKEL (reference sequence). The CDR3 sequence: CASSSTRHEQYF. CDR3 in DNA: TGTGCCAGCAGCTCAACTAGGCACGAGCAGTACTTC.

The J gene is TRBJ1-1, the V gene TRBV12-3 or TRBV12-4; maybe TRBD1 (6 bases). The CDR3 is 12 amino acids. Trimming cost V 6 bases and J 1 base, with 6 bases left between them. The CDR3 sequence is CASRGQNTEAFF. Here the CDR3 DNA reads TGTGCCAGCAGGGGACAGAACACTGAAGCTTTCTTT.

This sequence joins TRBV18 and TRBJ2-5; 8 bases agree with TRBD2. CDR3 length: 14 amino acids. J was trimmed by 4 bases and V by 4 bases; bases with no gene match: 5. CDR1 is KGHSH, CDR2 LQKENI, per germline. The CDR3, as DNA: TGTGCCAGCTCACAGGGAGCGGGGGCAGAGACCCAGTACTTC. It yields the protein CASSQGAGAETQYF.

The chain is built from TRBV11-2 and TRBJ2-7, with TRBD1 identical over 9 bases. The CDR3 covers 15 residues. With V trimmed by 4 bases and J by 2 bases, 6 bases remained unmatched. The germline CDR1 and CDR2 sequences are SGHAT and FQNNGV. DNA of the CDR3: TGTGCCAGCAGCTCGACAGGGGGAGGACCCTACGAGCAGTACTTC. This sequence encodes CASSSTGGGPYEQYF.

The CDR3 spells CASSITGSGANVLTF. CDR3 DNA sequence: TGTGCCAGCAGTATCACCGGCTCTGGGGCCAACGTCCTGACTTTC. This chain uses TRBV27 with TRBJ2-6; no firm D call. This CDR3 spans 15 amino acids. The ends were cut back, 5 bases at V and 0 bases at J, with 8 bases in the middle. Germline CDR1 is MNHEY and CDR2 is SMNVEV (reference sequence).

The chain recombines TRBV7-3 with TRBJ1-6, with D uncertain. V was shortened by 2 bases and J by 10 bases, with 6 bases between the two germline ends. This CDR3 is 12 amino acids long. The germline V gene has CDR1 SGHTA and CDR2 FQGTGA. CDR3 amino acids: CASSLGGSPLHF. The CDR3 DNA is TGTGCCAGCAGCTTAGGCGGGTCACCCCTCCACTTT.

The chain recombines TRBV7-9 with TRBJ2-2, with D uncertain. The V gene lost 4 bases and the J gene lost 0 bases, with 6 bases spanning the gap. CDR3 length equals 14 residues. Germline CDR1 reads SEHNR; CDR2 reads FQNEAQ (reference sequence). CDR3 nucleotides: TGTGCCAGCAGCTCCCCCTCGAACACCGGGGAGCTGTTTTTT. Translating it yields CASSSPSNTGELFF.

The chain carries TRBV7-2 and TRBJ1-4, with 8 nucleotides matching TRBD1. J gave up 4 bases and V 5 bases, and 6 bases lay outside the gene matches. CDR3 size: 15 residues. CDR1 is SGHTA and CDR2 is FQGNSA in the germline V gene. The CDR3 DNA is TGTGCCAGCAGCCCCACAGGGGGGGATAATGAAAAACTGTTTTTT. It encodes CASSPTGGDNEKLFF. Complete variable domain (other parts from reference TRBV7-2 and TRBJ1-4): GAGVSQSPSNKVTEKGKDVELRCDPISGHTALYWYRQSLGQGLEFLIYFQGNSAPDKSGLPSDRFSAERTGGSVSTLTIQRTQQEDSAVYLCASSPTGGDNEKLFFGSGTQLSVL.

The rearrangement uses TRBV25-1 and TRBJ1-4; tentatively, D is TRBD1 (5 bases). Trimming left V 5 bases short and J 6 bases short, with 13 bases between. The CDR3 is made up of 14 amino acids. Germline V gives CDR1 MGHDK, CDR2 SYGVNS. The CDR3 DNA reads as TGTGCCAGCAGTATTCGGACGGGGGATGAAAAACTGTTTTTT. It specifies CASSIRTGDEKLFF.

The rearrangement links TRBV4-3 to TRBJ1-5, with 7 bases matching TRBD1. Germline V gene sequence: CDR1 LGHNA, CDR2 YSLEER. V lost 0 bases to trimming and J lost 5 bases; unmatched junction nucleotides: 7. CDR3 length: 16 residues. The CDR3 sequence: CASSQDAQGGDQPQHF. As DNA, the CDR3 is TGCGCCAGCAGCCAAGATGCCCAGGGGGGAGATCAGCCCCAGCATTTT.

This clone was observed once. The rearrangement links TRBV5-1 to TRBJ2-2, with TRBD2 matching over 12 bases. The junction had 6 bases not matched to a gene; V was cut back by 6 bases and J by 6 bases. Germline V gives CDR1 SGHRS, CDR2 YFSETQ. The CDR3 is made up of 15 amino acids. In DNA form, the CDR3 reads TGCGCCAGCACCCCCGGGACTAGCGGGTCCGGGGAGCTGTTTTTT. Translated: CASTPGTSGSGELFF. Variable domain in full (rest from reference TRBV5-1 and TRBJ2-2): KAGVTQTPRYLIKTRGQQVTLSCSPISGHRSVSWYQQTPGQGLQFLFEYFSETQRNKGNFPGRFSGRQFSNSRSEMNVSTLELGDSALYLCASTPGTSGSGELFFGEGSRLTVL.

The chain has TRBV11-3 and TRBJ2-5; 11 bases fit TRBD2. Germline V gives CDR1 SGHNT, CDR2 YENEEA. Unmatched junction bases numbered 3, after V lost 5 bases and J lost 4 bases. CDR3 length: 14 residues. Here the CDR3 reads CASSLTSGTETQYF. CDR3 DNA: TGTGCCAGCAGCCTGACTAGCGGGACAGAGACCCAGTACTTC.

This clone was seen only once. The gene calls are TRBV7-3 and TRBJ2-2; D possibly corresponds to TRBD2 (5 bases). This CDR3 spans 18 amino acids. From germline, CDR1 is SGHTA and CDR2 FQGTGA. V gave up 5 bases and J gave up 2 bases, with 21 bases separating them. In nucleotides, the CDR3 is TGTGCCAGCAGCCCGGACGTCCGGGGAGCGGTTAACACCGGGGAGCTGTTTTTT. Protein: CASSPDVRGAVNTGELFF.

The genes are TRBV27 and TRBJ2-7; 10 nucleotides match TRBD2. Per germline, CDR1 MNHEY and CDR2 SMNVEV (reference sequence). The CDR3 length is 14 residues. V shed 8 bases, J shed 3 bases, and the junction held 7 bases outside the gene matches. CDR3 bases: TGTGCCAGCGCTAGCGGGAGTTTGAACTACGAGCAGTACTTC. Its protein is CASASGSLNYEQYF.

CDR3 amino acids: CASSRGTSGRSQYEQYF. DNA for the CDR3: TGTGCCAGCAGTCGAGGGACTAGCGGGAGGAGCCAGTACGAGCAGTACTTC. The gene calls are TRBV28 and TRBJ2-7, with 15 bases matching TRBD2. J gave up 4 bases and V 5 bases, and 9 bases lay outside the gene matches. CDR3 length: 17 residues. CDR1 and CDR2 from the germline V gene are MDHEN and SYDVKM.

The chain joins TRBV11-2 to TRBJ1-2, with 9 bases identical to TRBD1. CDR1 is SGHAT, CDR2 FQNNGV, per germline. Trimming took 4 bases from V and 7 from J; bases not matched to a gene: 7. This CDR3 is 14 amino acids long. The CDR3 DNA reads as TGTGCCAGCAGCTCCCAGGGACAGGGTTTTGGCTACACCTTC. Amino acid sequence: CASSSQGQGFGYTF.

V usage is TRBV12-3 or TRBV12-4 and J usage is TRBJ1-1; no clear D gene. V shed 6 bases and J shed 4 bases, with 9 bases lying between them. The CDR3 runs to 12 residues. The CDR3 here is CASSERGTEAFF. DNA for the CDR3: TGTGCCAGCAGCGAGCGGGGCACTGAAGCTTTCTTT.